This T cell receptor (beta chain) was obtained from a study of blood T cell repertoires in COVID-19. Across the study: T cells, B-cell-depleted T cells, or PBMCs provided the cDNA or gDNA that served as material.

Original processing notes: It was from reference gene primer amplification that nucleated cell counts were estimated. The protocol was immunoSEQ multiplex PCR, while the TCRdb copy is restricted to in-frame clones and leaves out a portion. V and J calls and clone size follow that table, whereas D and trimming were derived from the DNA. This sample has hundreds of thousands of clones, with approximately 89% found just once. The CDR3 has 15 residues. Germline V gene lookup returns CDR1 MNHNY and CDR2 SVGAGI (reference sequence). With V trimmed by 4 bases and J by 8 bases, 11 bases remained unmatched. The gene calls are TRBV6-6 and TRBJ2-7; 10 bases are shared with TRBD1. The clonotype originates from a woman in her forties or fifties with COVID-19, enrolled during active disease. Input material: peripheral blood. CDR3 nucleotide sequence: TGTGCCAGCAGTTCGGCGGGACAGGGGCCCTTACAGCAGTACTTC. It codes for CASSSAGQGPLQQYF.